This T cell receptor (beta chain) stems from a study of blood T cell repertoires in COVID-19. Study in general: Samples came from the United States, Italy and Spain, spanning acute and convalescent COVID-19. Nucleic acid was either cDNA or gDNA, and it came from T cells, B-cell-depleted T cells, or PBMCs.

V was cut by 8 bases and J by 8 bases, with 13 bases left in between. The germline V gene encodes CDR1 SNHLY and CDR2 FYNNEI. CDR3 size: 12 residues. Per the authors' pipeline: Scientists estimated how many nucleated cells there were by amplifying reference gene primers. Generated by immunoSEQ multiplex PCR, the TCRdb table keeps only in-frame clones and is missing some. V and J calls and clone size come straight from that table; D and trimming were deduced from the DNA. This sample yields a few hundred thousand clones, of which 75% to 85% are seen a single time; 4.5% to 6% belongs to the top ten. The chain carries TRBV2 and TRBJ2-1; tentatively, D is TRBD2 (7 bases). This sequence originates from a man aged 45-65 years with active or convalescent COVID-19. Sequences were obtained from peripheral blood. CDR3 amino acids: CASGLGGDEQFF. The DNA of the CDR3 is TGTGCCAGCGGACTAGGGGGGGATGAGCAGTTCTTC.